Sequencing of this T cell receptor beta chain was carried out in a study of blood T cell repertoires in COVID-19. One Seattle source followed patients from active infection through their disease course. The CDR3 is 18 residues long. Germline CDR1 and CDR2: KGHDR and SFDVKD. V gave up 4 bases and J gave up 0 bases; unmatched junction bases: 5. The method was immunoSEQ multiplex PCR; TCRdb's version includes in-frame clones alone and lacks a portion of them. The sample has fewer than 300,000 clones, 70% to 90% seen once. This TCR derives from a woman between 50 and 59 years old with COVID-19, enrolled during active disease. The specimen sequenced was peripheral blood. This sequence joins TRBV24-1 and TRBJ2-1, with 13 nucleotides matching TRBD2. In DNA, the CDR3 is TGTGCCACCAGTGACCGGACTAGCGGGAGTAACTCCTACAATGAGCAGTTCTTC. This encodes CATSDRTSGSNSYNEQFF.